These 26 T cell receptor beta chains originate from one sample sequenced in a study of T cell repertoires in cytomegalovirus infection. Which antigens these TCRs recognize remains unknown. From the reads, TCRdb called clonotypes with MiXCR, one entry per CDR3 protein. Of about half a million distinct CDR3 sequences in the sample, roughly 34% were seen once. This specimen consisted of cultured PBMCs, obtained from culture after CMV antigen stimulation. Receptors were obtained from a human donor in good health (CMV status not recorded). Some clones in this sample may be carry-over from other donors' samples.

This clonotype was seen a handful of times. The chain carries TRBV7-2 and TRBJ2-5; D uncertain. Germline loops: CDR1 SGHTA, CDR2 FQGNSA. The CDR3 extends over 16 amino acids. The V gene lost 4 bases and the J gene lost 2 bases, with 17 bases spanning the gap. CDR3 in DNA: TGTGCCAGCAGCTCCGAGCCGGGTCGACCTCAAGAGACCCAGTACTTC. As protein: CASSSEPGRPQETQYF.

This rearrangement joins TRBV5-1 to TRBJ1-2; TRBD1 might be the D (5 bases). V gave up 4 bases and J gave up 8 bases, with 21 bases separating them. The V gene's germline CDR1 is SGHRS and CDR2 YFSETQ. The CDR3 extends over 15 amino acids. The DNA for the CDR3 is TGCGCCAGCAGCCCCGATGGGGGAGTGTTAGGAGGCTACACCTTC. Its protein is CASSPDGGVLGGYTF.

This clonotype was recorded many times. This sequence joins TRBV12-3 or TRBV12-4 and TRBJ1-1; 8 positions agree with TRBD1. This CDR3 has 15 residues. J lost 2 bases, V lost 2 bases, and 4 bases had no gene match. CDR3: CASSLQGAGNTEAFF. Here the CDR3 DNA reads TGTGCCAGCAGTTTACAGGGGGCGGGAAACACTGAAGCTTTCTTT.

The table lists this clonotype with a few counts. J is TRBJ2-4 and V is TRBV28; possible D gene TRBD1, 6 bases. The CDR3 totals 14 residues. Germline V gene sequence: CDR1 MDHEN, CDR2 SYDVKM. The V gene lost 3 bases and the J gene lost 3 bases, with 9 bases spanning the gap. The CDR3 DNA sequence: TGTGCCAGCAGTTTGCAAGGGGGCAAAAACATTCAGTACTTC. Translating gives CASSLQGGKNIQYF.

V and J are TRBV7-2 and TRBJ2-5; D unclear. This CDR3 contains 13 residues. V gave up 4 bases and J gave up 2 bases, with 8 bases separating them. CDR1 and CDR2 from the germline V gene are SGHTA and FQGNSA. CDR3 in amino acids: CASSWLLQETQYF. In nucleotides, the CDR3 is TGTGCCAGCAGCTGGCTACTTCAAGAGACCCAGTACTTC.

This clonotype was seen only a few times. This chain joins TRBV14 and TRBJ1-6; 11 bases are a match to TRBD1. Germline V CDR1 and CDR2: SGHDN, FVKESK. The CDR3 contains 14 residues. Trimming took 5 bases from V and 14 from J; bases not matched to a gene: 8. The CDR3 sequence is CASSGFRDRGSLHF. In nucleotides, the CDR3 is TGTGCCAGCAGCGGATTCCGGGACAGGGGGTCCCTCCACTTT.

The chain couples TRBV12-3 or TRBV12-4 to TRBJ1-1; perhaps TRBD1 as D (6 bases). CDR3 length: 17 residues. V was clipped by 5 bases and J by 4 bases, with 23 bases between them. The CDR3 DNA sequence: TGTGCCAGCAGTCCTGTGAGGGGTTTACAGGGAACCACTGAAGCTTTCTTT. Encoded protein: CASSPVRGLQGTTEAFF.

Only a few counts were recorded for this clonotype. The chain uses TRBV14 and TRBJ2-5; 10 nucleotides line up with TRBD1. The CDR3 is 16 residues long. Trimming took 4 bases from V and 2 from J; bases not matched to a gene: 7. Germline lookup yields CDR1 SGHDN and CDR2 FVKESK. The CDR3 reads CASSPTGGRQQETQYF. DNA of the CDR3: TGTGCCAGCAGCCCGACAGGGGGCAGGCAACAAGAGACCCAGTACTTC.

This clonotype was detected a few times. For the CDR3, the DNA is TGTGCCAGCAGTCCCTCGGCACTAGCGACAAACACCGGGGAGCTGTTTTTT. Translation: CASSPSALATNTGELFF. The chain is built from TRBV4-2 and TRBJ2-2; 7 positions match TRBD2. Trimming at V came to 6 bases and at J to 2 bases, leaving 12 bases not matched to a gene. Germline lookup yields CDR1 LGHNA and CDR2 YNFKEQ. This CDR3 comprises 17 residues.

Of note for this clonotype: A single base separates this from a much larger clone, so it may be a read error. The chain carries TRBV6-1 and TRBJ1-4; TRBD1 matches at 10 bases. Germline loops: CDR1 MNHNS, CDR2 SASEGT. The CDR3 extends over 15 amino acids. The CDR3 loop reads CAGSGDRGTNEKLFF. CDR3 DNA sequence: TGTGCCGGCAGTGGGGACAGGGGAACTAATGAAAAACTGTTTTTT.

The table lists this clonotype with a few counts. The genes are TRBV27 and TRBJ1-1; tentative D call: TRBD1 (5 bases). The CDR3 is 14 amino acids. CDR1 and CDR2 (germline): MNHEY, SMNVEV (reference sequence). The ends were cut back, 3 bases at V and 5 bases at J, with 13 bases in the middle. In DNA, the CDR3 is TGTGCCAGCAGTTTCAAGGAGAGGGGAACTGAAGCTTTCTTT. Translation gives CASSFKERGTEAFF.

V usage is TRBV7-6 and J usage is TRBJ2-3; 9 positions agree with TRBD1. With V trimmed by 5 bases and J by 4 bases, 7 bases remained unmatched. The CDR3 loop spans 15 amino acids. The V gene's germline CDR1 is SGHVS and CDR2 FNYEAQ. Here the CDR3 DNA reads TGTGCCAGCAGCCCCGGACAGGGGAGTTCAGATACGCAGTATTTT. It codes for CASSPGQGSSDTQYF.

This clonotype has a count of ten or more. This chain connects TRBV7-8 to TRBJ1-5, with D perhaps matching TRBD1 (6 bases). CDR3 size: 15 residues. Germline loops: CDR1 SGHVS, CDR2 FQNEAQ. V dropped 5 bases and J dropped 4 bases, with 15 bases sitting between them. The chain's CDR3 is CASSRRTDSNQPQHF. CDR3 bases: TGTGCCAGCAGCCGACGGACAGACTCGAATCAGCCCCAGCATTTT.

Many counts were recorded for this clonotype. The V and J genes are TRBV7-6 and TRBJ2-7; the D gene could be TRBD1 or TRBD2 (5 bases each). With 5 bases removed from V and 7 bases from J, the gap between germline ends came to 15 bases. Germline loops: CDR1 SGHVS, CDR2 FNYEAQ. This CDR3 spans 13 amino acids. CDR3 coding DNA: TGTGCCAGCAGCACCGGGACGCCAGGGGAGCAGTACTTC. Encoded protein: CASSTGTPGEQYF.

The genes are TRBV7-6 and TRBJ2-1; 9 bases line up with TRBD1. Unmatched junction bases numbered 7, after V lost 5 bases and J lost 8 bases. In germline, CDR1 is SGHVS, CDR2 FNYEAQ. The CDR3 has 14 residues. The CDR3 is CASSPRDRVDEQFF. The CDR3 DNA follows: TGTGCCAGCAGCCCCCGGGACAGGGTCGATGAGCAGTTCTTC. The variable domain in full, completed from reference TRBV7-6 and TRBJ2-1, reads GAGVSQSPRYKVTKRGQDVALRCDPISGHVSLYWYRQALGQGPEFLTYFNYEAQQDKSGLPNDRFSAERPEGSISTLTIQRTEQRDSAMYRCASSPRDRVDEQFFGPGTRLTVL.

This clonotype was counted only a few times. This chain uses TRBV3-1 with TRBJ1-1, with 9 bases aligning to TRBD1. The J segment lost 11 bases and the V segment lost 1 base, leaving 8 bases of the junction unmatched. CDR1 is LGHDT, CDR2 YNNKEL, per germline (reference sequence). The CDR3 length is 14 residues. The CDR3 spells CASSQAGRQGVAFF. CDR3 nucleotide sequence: TGTGCCAGCAGCCAAGCAGGACGACAGGGGGTCGCTTTCTTT.

This chain's CDR3 is CASTVELTTDTQYF. In DNA, the CDR3 is TGTGCCAGCACGGTTGAACTCACCACAGATACGCAGTATTTT. The chain has TRBV2 and TRBJ2-3, with no clear D. Germline loops: CDR1 SNHLY, CDR2 FYNNEI. This CDR3 region has 14 residues. Trimming stripped 7 bases from V and 2 bases from J, with 13 bases between. Drawing the rest from reference TRBV2 and TRBJ2-3, the complete variable domain is EPEVTQTPSHQVTQMGQEVILRCVPISNHLYFYWYRQILGQKVEFLVSFYNNEISEKSEIFDDQFSVERPDGSNFTLKIRSTKLEDSAMYFCASTVELTTDTQYFGPGTRLTVL.

V is TRBV7-2 and J is TRBJ2-7; 10 bases map to TRBD2. The CDR3 loop spans 13 amino acids. After removal of 5 bases from V and 6 bases from J, the junction contained 4 bases not matched to a gene. Germline V gene data show CDR1 as SGHTA and CDR2 as FQGNSA. In nucleotides, the CDR3 is TGTGCCAGCAGCATTAGCGGGGGGCTCGAGCAGTACTTC. Protein sequence: CASSISGGLEQYF.

This clonotype was recorded a few times. The chain combines TRBV12-3 or TRBV12-4 with TRBJ1-1, with D possibly matching TRBD1 (5 bases). The CDR3 is 12 amino acids. The ends were cut back, 8 bases at V and 5 bases at J, with 12 bases in the middle. DNA for the CDR3: TGTGCCAGCTGCGGGGGAGGGACTGAAGCTTTCTTT. Protein sequence: CASCGGGTEAFF.

In this sample, this clonotype turned up a few times. The chain joins TRBV7-9 to TRBJ2-5, with 7 nucleotides matching TRBD2. The CDR3 spans 15 residues. Per germline, CDR1 SEHNR and CDR2 FQNEAQ (reference sequence). The J segment lost 5 bases and the V segment lost 3 bases, leaving 9 bases of the junction unmatched. The CDR3 DNA follows: TGTGCCAGCAGCTTCGAAGGACGGCGGGGGGAGACCCAGTACTTC. Protein product: CASSFEGRRGETQYF.

The chain uses TRBV12-3 or TRBV12-4 and TRBJ1-1, with D unresolved. With 0 bases removed from V and 3 bases from J, the gap between germline ends came to 2 bases. This CDR3 spans 12 amino acids. The CDR3 reads CASSLAHTEAFF. CDR3 bases: TGTGCCAGCAGTTTAGCTCACACTGAAGCTTTCTTT.

This clonotype has just a few counts. The chain recombines TRBV27 with TRBJ2-7; D might be TRBD2 (6 bases). V was pared by 4 bases and J by 0 bases, with 13 bases between. CDR1 is MNHEY and CDR2 is SMNVEV in the germline V gene (reference sequence). The CDR3 sequence is 15 residues long. CDR3 in amino acids: CASSSTSSGSYEQYF. The CDR3 region has the DNA TGTGCCAGCAGTTCGACGAGTAGCGGCTCCTACGAGCAGTACTTC.

Of note for this clonotype: Germline and junction disagree at one end, which may indicate a read error. The chain has TRBV10-3 and TRBJ1-2; D is unclear. The CDR3 is 14 residues long. Per the germline V gene, CDR1 is ENHRY and CDR2 is SYGVKD. The CDR3 DNA sequence: TGTGTCATCAGTGAGTCGAAAGTTCGCTATGGCTACACCTTC. Residues: CVISESKVRYGYTF.

This chain connects TRBV2 to TRBJ1-2, with TRBD1 matching 10 bases. The germline CDR1 and CDR2 sequences are SNHLY and FYNNEI. Losses at the gene ends were 4 bases for V and 4 bases for J; bases not matched to a gene: 12. This CDR3 region has 17 residues. In nucleotides, the CDR3 is TGTGCCAGCAGTGCCTCTTTAGGACAGGGGGGGACCTATGGCTACACCTTC. As protein: CASSASLGQGGTYGYTF.

V gene TRBV6-5 combines with J gene TRBJ2-5; D gene ambiguous. Trimming stripped 6 bases from V and 5 bases from J, with 7 bases between. The CDR3 runs 11 residues. Germline CDR1 is MNHEY and CDR2 is SVGAGI. The CDR3 loop reads CASRRAETQYF. CDR3 sequence (DNA): TGTGCCAGCAGGCGCGCGGAGACCCAGTACTTC.

This clonotype showed up just a few times. V gene TRBV5-6 combines with J gene TRBJ2-7; D is ambiguous. Trimming shortened V by 4 bases and J by 0 bases, and 17 bases separated the two germline ends. The CDR3 extends over 16 amino acids. Looked up from germline, CDR1 is SGHDT and CDR2 is YYEEEE. The CDR3 bases are TGTGCCAGCAGCCTGGGCTATCGTCCCAGCTCCTACGAGCAGTACTTC. Translating gives CASSLGYRPSSYEQYF.